These 14 T cell receptor beta chains originate from one sample sequenced in a study of T cells expressing NK-cell markers. TCRdb reanalyzed the 5' RACE reads and collapses them to one entry per CDR3 protein, without DNA. The listing contains about 150,000 distinct CDR3 sequences. Sequencing was performed on blood T cells: a sorted CD56 or NKG2C T cell subset, CD4+ or CD8+ T cells, or bulk PBMC T cells (not recorded which). The receptors shown here come from a woman aged 45-65 years in good health.

The CDR3 loop reads CASSQDSSTDTQYF. The chain is built from TRBV3-1 and TRBJ2-3. Germline CDR1 is LGHDT and CDR2 is YNNKEL (reference sequence). The CDR3 spans 14 residues.

The chain employs TRBV15 and TRBJ2-1; TCRdb's D gene call, TRBD2, goes unchecked for lack of DNA. Germline assignment: CDR1 LNHNV and CDR2 YYDKDF (reference sequence). The CDR3 runs to 15 residues. The CDR3 loop reads CATSRFPGTSGEQFF.

The V call is TRBV7-9, the J call TRBJ2-3; TCRdb designates TRBD2, a call that cannot be tested without DNA. CDR1 is SEHNR, CDR2 FQNEAQ, per germline (reference sequence). The CDR3 has 15 amino acids. This chain's CDR3 is CASSPGTSGTDTQYF.

The chain joins TRBV7-8 to TRBJ2-1; TCRdb reports TRBD2, a call that lacks DNA to check it against. Germline values: CDR1 SGHVS, CDR2 FQNEAQ. This CDR3 contains 16 residues. The CDR3 reads CASSQTGTSSYNEQFF.

The chain uses TRBV5-6 and TRBJ1-2. The germline gives CDR1 SGHDT, CDR2 YYEEEE. This CDR3 is 14 amino acids long. CDR3 loop: CASSLARAPDGYTF.

The V gene is TRBV7-9, the J gene TRBJ2-2; TCRdb's D call of TRBD1 is untestable without DNA. Germline V gene sequence: CDR1 SEHNR, CDR2 FQNEAQ (reference sequence). This CDR3 has 17 residues. CDR3 in amino acids: CASSRRQESVVPGELFF.

The chain joins TRBV5-1 to TRBJ2-3; the TCRdb D gene call, TRBD2, has no DNA to confirm it. The CDR3 runs to 18 residues. Germline V gene data show CDR1 as SGHRS and CDR2 as YFSETQ. The CDR3 protein is CASSLGGTSGRLTDTQYF.

V is TRBV24-1 and J is TRBJ2-3; with no DNA, the TCRdb D assignment of TRBD2 cannot be verified. CDR1 and CDR2 from the germline V gene are KGHDR and SFDVKD. The CDR3 is 15 residues long. CDR3 residues: CATSPGTSGTDTQYF.

The gene calls are TRBV7-9 and TRBJ2-5; TCRdb's D call of TRBD1 is untestable without DNA. The CDR3 totals 14 residues. Germline V gives CDR1 SEHNR, CDR2 FQNEAQ (reference sequence). CDR3 amino acids: CASSGGQNQETQYF.

CDR3 region: CASSFQTSGSIPYNEQFF. This chain joins TRBV12-3 or TRBV12-4 and TRBJ2-1; the D call of TRBD2 rests on TCRdb alone, since no DNA is present to check it. This CDR3 contains 18 residues.

The chain recombines TRBV3-1 with TRBJ1-2; TCRdb's D call, TRBD1, is unchecked because there is no DNA. The CDR3 covers 14 residues. From germline, CDR1 is LGHDT and CDR2 YNNKEL (reference sequence). The CDR3 reads CASSQGDRYYGYTF.

This chain joins TRBV20-1 and TRBJ1-1. This CDR3 contains 12 residues. Germline V gene sequence: CDR1 DFQATT, CDR2 SNEGSKA (reference sequence). CDR3 region: CSAVSMNTEAFF.

This chain uses TRBV7-3 with TRBJ2-7; absent DNA, TCRdb's TRBD2 call cannot be checked. Germline loops: CDR1 SGHTA, CDR2 FQGTGA. The CDR3 is made up of 13 amino acids. CDR3 sequence reads: CASSTGPGWEQYF.

V and J are TRBV5-1 and TRBJ1-2; the TCRdb call, TRBD1, lacks DNA for checking. Per germline, CDR1 SGHRS and CDR2 YFSETQ. This CDR3 is 14 amino acids long. This chain's CDR3 is CASSPVWQNDGYTF.